The next 18 T cell receptor beta chains were all read from a single sample in a study of T-cell reconstitution after alpha-beta-depleted transplantation in children. Researchers prepared the TCRbeta library using unique molecular identifiers, the study reports. TCRdb analysed the PCR reads with MiXCR anew, one entry per CDR3 protein. The sample holds some 390,000 distinct CDR3 sequences, about 20% seen once. The sequencing used PBMCs from the stem cell graft donor, collected from the stem cell graft. These receptors came from a human donor who donated a stem cell graft to a child with acute myeloid leukemia.

The CDR3 DNA follows: TGCAGTGCGCAAGCCGGGGGACAGGCGAACACTGAAGCTTTCTTT. Translating it yields CSAQAGGQANTEAFF. The V and J genes are TRBV20-1 and TRBJ1-1; 8 nucleotides agree with TRBD1. CDR3 length: 15 residues. V dropped 6 bases and J dropped 1; count of bases not matched to a gene: 10. Per the germline V gene, CDR1 is DFQATT and CDR2 is SNEGSKA (reference sequence).

The chain recombines TRBV5-1 with TRBJ1-6; D is unclear. The germline V gene encodes CDR1 SGHRS and CDR2 YFSETQ. With 4 bases removed from V and 7 bases from J, the gap between germline ends came to 12 bases. This CDR3 is built from 14 residues. In DNA, the CDR3 is TGCGCCAGCAGCGAATTAACAGAGAATTCACCCCTCCACTTT. This codes for CASSELTENSPLHF.

This clonotype was counted only a few times. This sequence joins TRBV2 and TRBJ2-3; D not resolved. This CDR3 has 14 amino acids. V gave up 6 bases and J gave up 2 bases, with 12 bases separating them. CDR1 and CDR2 (germline): SNHLY, FYNNEI. This CDR3 reads CASRARQTTDTQYF. CDR3 nucleotides: TGTGCCAGCAGGGCCCGACAAACCACAGATACGCAGTATTTT.

This clonotype was found a few times. This chain links TRBV12-3 or TRBV12-4 with TRBJ2-6, with D perhaps TRBD1 (5 bases). CDR3 length: 17 residues. Trimming pared 1 base from V and 4 bases from J, leaving 14 bases between. Here the CDR3 reads CASSLEGKIVGANVLTF. The CDR3 region has the DNA TGTGCCAGCAGTTTAGAGGGGAAGATCGTGGGGGCCAACGTCCTGACTTTC.

V and J are TRBV20-1 and TRBJ2-3; 13 nucleotides agree with TRBD2. V dropped 5 bases and J dropped 2; count of bases not matched to a gene: 4. The CDR3 loop spans 15 amino acids. The V gene's germline CDR1 is DFQATT and CDR2 SNEGSKA (reference sequence). This CDR3 reads CSAVTSGRTTDTQYF. CDR3 nucleotide sequence: TGCAGTGCTGTGACTAGCGGGAGGACCACAGATACGCAGTATTTT.

This clonotype was counted ten times or more. The chain is built from TRBV20-1 and TRBJ1-5; TRBD1 aligns across 7 bases. The CDR3 is 12 amino acids. Germline CDR1 and CDR2: DFQATT and SNEGSKA (reference sequence). The ends lost 7 bases at V and 5 bases at J; junction bases unmatched: 5. In nucleotides, the CDR3 is TGCAGTGTGAGTGACAGGGATCAGCCCCAGCATTTT. Its translation is CSVSDRDQPQHF.

This clonotype was detected many times. The rearrangement uses TRBV12-3 or TRBV12-4 and TRBJ2-5; 7 nucleotides agree with TRBD2. Trimming took 7 bases from V and 1 from J; bases not matched to a gene: 3. The CDR3 sequence is 13 residues long. This CDR3 is CASTRLAQETQYF. The CDR3, as DNA: TGTGCCAGCACCAGACTAGCCCAAGAGACCCAGTACTTC.

The chain joins TRBV12-3 or TRBV12-4 to TRBJ1-6; D unresolved. There are 15 residues in the CDR3. V dropped 3 bases and J dropped 0 bases, with 6 bases sitting between them. The DNA for the CDR3 is TGTGCCAGCAGTTTGGGTAGCTCCTATAATTCACCCCTCCACTTT. As protein: CASSLGSSYNSPLHF.

This clonotype was seen a handful of times. This chain connects TRBV10-2 to TRBJ2-2, with no clear D. This CDR3 is built from 14 residues. V was pared by 2 bases and J by 3 bases, with 7 bases between. CDR1 WSHSY and CDR2 SAAADI come from the germline V gene. This CDR3 reads CASSEDGYTGELFF. CDR3 in DNA: TGCGCCAGCAGTGAGGACGGTTACACCGGGGAGCTGTTTTTT.

CDR3 protein: CASSDKRDAVYNEQFF. The CDR3 DNA is TGTGCCAGCAGTGACAAACGGGACGCCGTATACAATGAGCAGTTCTTC. V gene TRBV2 combines with J gene TRBJ2-1; D is tentatively TRBD1 or TRBD2 (5 bases each). The CDR3 totals 16 residues. The V and J ends lost 3 bases and 4 bases respectively, with 16 bases between them. Germline values: CDR1 SNHLY, CDR2 FYNNEI.

The table lists this clonotype with a few counts. The V gene is TRBV29-1, the J gene TRBJ2-3, with a tentative D call TRBD2 (6 bases). This CDR3 has 12 amino acids. Per germline, CDR1 SQVTM and CDR2 ANQGSEA. Trimming shortened V by 7 bases and J by 2 bases, and 10 bases separated the two germline ends. CDR3 nucleotide sequence: TGCAGCGCGGGACTCCTCACAGATACGCAGTATTTT. This translates into CSAGLLTDTQYF.

This clonotype was seen more than once but under ten times. The chain has TRBV18 and TRBJ2-3; 7 bases match TRBD2. This CDR3 is built from 16 residues. Trimming removed 2 bases from V and 0 bases from J; junction bases left unmatched: 5. Germline V gene sequence: CDR1 KGHSH, CDR2 LQKENI. DNA of the CDR3: TGTGCCAGCTCACCAACGGGAGGTCACAGCACAGATACGCAGTATTTT. Protein sequence: CASSPTGGHSTDTQYF.

The rearrangement joins TRBV20-1 to TRBJ2-3; 13 bases line up with TRBD2. Trimming removed 2 bases from V and 6 bases from J; junction bases left unmatched: 8. Germline V gene lookup returns CDR1 DFQATT and CDR2 SNEGSKA (reference sequence). This CDR3 has 16 residues. The CDR3 DNA reads TGCAGTGCTAGACCATTCGGACTAGCGGGAGCGGATACGCAGTATTTT. Its translation is CSARPFGLAGADTQYF.

V gene TRBV6-1 combines with J gene TRBJ2-7, with a weak D call TRBD2 (6 bases). The V gene's germline CDR1 is MNHNS and CDR2 SASEGT. With 5 bases removed from V and 4 bases from J, the gap between germline ends came to 15 bases. This CDR3 spans 14 amino acids. The CDR3 DNA reads TGTGCCAGCAGTCAACGGGACTTGATTTACGAGCAGTACTTC. This translates into CASSQRDLIYEQYF.

This clonotype was detected a few times. The V call is TRBV14, the J call TRBJ2-2, with D possibly matching TRBD1 (5 bases). The V gene lost 6 bases and the J gene lost 4 bases, with 18 bases spanning the gap. The CDR3 runs 16 residues. Germline V gene sequence: CDR1 SGHDN, CDR2 FVKESK. In DNA form, the CDR3 reads TGTGCCAGCAGGTCGACAGCCACCACGAGCACCGGGGAGCTGTTTTTT. This sequence encodes CASRSTATTSTGELFF.

The V gene is TRBV7-2, the J gene TRBJ2-3; TRBD1 is a possible D gene (8 bases). CDR3 length equals 15 residues. Germline lookup yields CDR1 SGHTA and CDR2 FQGNSA. With 4 bases removed from V and 11 bases from J, the gap between germline ends came to 22 bases. CDR3 sequence (DNA): TGTGCCAGCAGCTGGGACAGGACTAGTCGGGGCGGGCAGTATTTT. This codes for CASSWDRTSRGGQYF.

The chain joins TRBV4-3 to TRBJ2-2; TRBD2 matches at 9 bases. Germline V gene lookup returns CDR1 LGHNA and CDR2 YSLEER. The CDR3 has 19 amino acids. Trimming at V came to 0 bases and at J to 1 base, leaving 9 bases not matched to a gene. For the CDR3, the DNA is TGCGCCAGCAGCCAAGATAGCGGGAGTCCACGGAAGAACACCGGGGAGCTGTTTTTT. Translation gives CASSQDSGSPRKNTGELFF.

As to this clonotype: This may be a read error: a much more frequent sequence differs by one nucleotide. Lacking the conserved final phenylalanine or tryptophan, this CDR3 likely reflects a read error. The CDR3: CSASYGTSGHYEQYS. The CDR3 nucleotides read TGCAGTGCTAGCTACGGGACTAGCGGACACTACGAGCAGTACTCC. The V call is TRBV20-1, the J call TRBJ2-7; 11 bases fit TRBD2. Per germline, CDR1 DFQATT and CDR2 SNEGSKA (reference sequence). CDR3 length: 15 amino acids. The V gene end was trimmed by 3 bases and the J gene end by 3 bases; junction bases not matched to a gene: 7.